This is a list of T cell receptor beta chains from one sample in a study of blood T cell repertoires in COVID-19. The repertoire was sequenced with immunoSEQ multiplex PCR; TCRdb's copy has only in-frame clones and lacks some. The sample includes about 140,000 clones, about 80% of them seen just once. The specimen was peripheral blood. The receptors were sampled from a man aged 70-80 years who had recovered from COVID-19. The CDR3 runs from the conserved cysteine through the conserved F or W. D genes are given only for firm matches. Some rows mark clone size as missing; the rest say once, few, many or name a class of expanded clone.

TRBJ2-7 TRBV4-1 NA NA 12 TGCGCCTCCCGGGGGTACCACTACGAGCAGTACTTC CASRGYHYEQYF
TRBJ2-2 TRBV6-5 NA NA 11 TGTGCCTGTACGGGAGTCGGGGAGCTGTTTTTT CACTGVGELFF
TRBJ2-1 TRBV4-1 few NA 16 TGCGCCAGCAGCCATCCCGGGCGGGGAAACTACAATGAGCAGTTCTTC CASSHPGRGNYNEQFF
TRBJ1-5 TRBV6-1 NA NA 12 TGTGCCAGCAGTGACCTATTTAGGCCCCAGCATTTT CASSDLFRPQHF
TRBJ1-3 TRBV7-9 NA NA 14 TGTGCCAGCAGCTCCTCCGGGGCTGGAAACACCATATATTTT CASSSSGAGNTIYF
TRBJ2-3 TRBV7-3 NA NA 14 TGTGCCAGCAGCATCCTCGGGAGCACAGATACGCAGTATTTT CASSILGSTDTQYF
TRBJ1-1 TRBV19 NA NA 15 TGTGCCAGTAGCCCCGTAGGGGCGGACGTCACTGAAGCTTTCTTT CASSPVGADVTEAFF
TRBJ2-5 TRBV6-2/TRBV6-3 NA NA 14 TGTGCCAGCAGTAGACTGGGAACAGGGGAGACCCAGTACTTC CASSRLGTGETQYF
TRBJ2-7 TRBV30 once TRBD2 14 TGTGCCTGGGCACAGCCGGGACTAGCGCCGGAGCAGTACTTC CAWAQPGLAPEQYF
TRBJ1-1 TRBV7-9 NA NA 13 TGTGCCAGCCAGGGAAGGACCTACACTGAAGCTTTCTTT CASQGRTYTEAFF